The following is a T cell receptor beta chain sequence with its context. The record originates from a study of shared T cell receptors in the human thymus. The method was immunoSEQ multiplex PCR; TCRdb's version includes in-frame clones alone and lacks a portion of them. Here the sample spans roughly 710,000 clones, over 75% being singletons. These data also featured in a second study, about human thymus T cells. As that report states: Healthy Finnish infants undergoing corrective surgery for congenital heart defects provided the donor material. Resections that were taken during corrective heart surgery supplied the thymus tissue. Related research described thymic repertoires that were highly overlapping among unrelated individuals.

The sample taken for sequencing was thymocytes. This receptor was taken from a girl under three years old with a congenital heart defect.

In DNA form, the CDR3 reads TGTGCCTGGAGAGGACAGGGGTGGATTGGCTACACCTTC. It translates to CAWRGQGWIGYTF. The chain joins TRBV30 to TRBJ1-2, with 9 bases lining up with TRBD1. With 3 bases clipped from V and 7 bases from J, the junction kept 6 bases outside the gene matches. CDR3 length equals 13 residues. The V gene's germline CDR1 is GTSNPN and CDR2 SVGIG (reference sequence). The variable domain in full, with the rest retrieved from reference TRBV30 and TRBJ1-2, is SQTIHQWPATLVQPVGSPLSLECTVEGTSNPNLYWYRQAAGRGLQLLFYSVGIGQISSEVPQNLSASRPQDRQFILSSKKLLLSDSGFYLCAWRGQGWIGYTFGSGTRLTVV.